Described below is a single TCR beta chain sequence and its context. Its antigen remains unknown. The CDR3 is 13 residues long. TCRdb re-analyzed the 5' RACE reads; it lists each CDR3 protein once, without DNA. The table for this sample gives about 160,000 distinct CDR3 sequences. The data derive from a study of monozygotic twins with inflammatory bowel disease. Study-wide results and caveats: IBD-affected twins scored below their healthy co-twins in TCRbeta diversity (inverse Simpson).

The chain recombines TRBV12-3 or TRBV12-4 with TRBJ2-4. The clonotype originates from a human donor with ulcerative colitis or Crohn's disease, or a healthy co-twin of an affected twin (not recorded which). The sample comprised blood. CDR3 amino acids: CASTQTSPSIQYF.